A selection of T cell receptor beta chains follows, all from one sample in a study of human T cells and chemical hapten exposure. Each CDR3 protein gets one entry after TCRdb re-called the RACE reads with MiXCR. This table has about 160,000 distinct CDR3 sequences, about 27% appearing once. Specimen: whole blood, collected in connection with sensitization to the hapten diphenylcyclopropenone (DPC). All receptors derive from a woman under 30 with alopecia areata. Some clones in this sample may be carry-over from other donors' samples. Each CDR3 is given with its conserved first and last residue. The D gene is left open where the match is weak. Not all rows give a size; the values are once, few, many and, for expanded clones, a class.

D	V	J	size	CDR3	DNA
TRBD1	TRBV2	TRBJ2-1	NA	CASKPQGADANEQFF	TGTGCCAGCAAACCACAGGGGGCAGACGCCAATGAGCAGTTCTTC
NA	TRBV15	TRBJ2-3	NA	CATSRDLGAGTQGSQYF	TGTGCCACCAGCAGAGATTTGGGGGCAGGGACTCAAGGGTCGCAGTATTTT
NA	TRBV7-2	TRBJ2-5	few	CASSLAGVRETQYF	TGTGCCAGCAGCTTGGCCGGAGTTAGAGAGACCCAGTACTTC
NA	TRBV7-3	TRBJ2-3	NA	CASSFLGTDTQYF	TGTGCCAGCAGCTTCCTCGGAACAGATACGCAGTATTTT
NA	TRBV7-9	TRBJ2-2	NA	CASSLGQYTGELFF	TGTGCCAGCAGCTTAGGGCAGTACACCGGGGAGCTGTTTTTT
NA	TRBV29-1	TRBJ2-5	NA	CSVGRSIETQYF	TGCAGCGTCGGCCGGTCGATTGAGACCCAGTACTTC
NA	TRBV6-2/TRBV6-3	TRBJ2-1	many	CASSEQGGSYNEQFF	TGTGCCAGCAGTGAGCAGGGTGGCTCCTACAATGAGCAGTTCTTC
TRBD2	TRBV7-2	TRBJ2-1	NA	CASSRLAGGSSYNEQFF	TGTGCCAGCAGCCGGCTAGCGGGGGGCAGCTCCTACAATGAGCAGTTCTTC
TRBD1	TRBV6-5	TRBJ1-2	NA	CASRAGQATGYTF	TGTGCCAGCAGGGCGGGACAGGCCACCGGCTACACCTTC
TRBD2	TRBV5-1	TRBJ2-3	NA	CASGLYSGGADTQYF	TGCGCCAGCGGTCTTTATAGCGGGGGGGCAGATACGCAGTATTTT
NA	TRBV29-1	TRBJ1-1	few	CSVTGPTNTEAFF	TGCAGCGTAACAGGGCCCACGAACACTGAAGCTTTCTTT
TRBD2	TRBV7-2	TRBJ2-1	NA	CASSLGLSGGQFF	TGTGCCAGCAGCTTAGGCCTAAGCGGGGGGCAGTTCTTC
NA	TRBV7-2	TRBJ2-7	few	CASSLVAGVGYEQYF	TGTGCCAGCAGCTTAGTGGCTGGGGTTGGCTACGAGCAGTACTTC
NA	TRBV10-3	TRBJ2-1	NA	CAIGGTRDNEQFF	TGTGCCATTGGGGGCACCAGGGACAATGAGCAGTTCTTC
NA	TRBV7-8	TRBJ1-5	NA	CASSLEGTGNQPQHF	TGTGCCAGCAGCTTAGAGGGGACGGGCAATCAGCCCCAGCATTTT
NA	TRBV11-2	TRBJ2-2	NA	CASSSVWDGELFF	TGTGCCAGCAGCTCCGTCTGGGACGGGGAGCTGTTTTTT
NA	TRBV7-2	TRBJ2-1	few	CASSLVENEQFF	TGTGCCAGCAGCTTAGTTGAAAATGAGCAGTTCTTC
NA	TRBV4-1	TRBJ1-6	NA	CASRPDRSSYNSPLHF	TGCGCCAGCAGACCCGACAGGAGCTCCTATAATTCACCCCTCCACTTT
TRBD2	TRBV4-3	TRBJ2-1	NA	CASSHGAGTVTEQFF	TGCGCCAGCAGCCATGGAGCGGGGACCGTTACTGAGCAGTTCTTC
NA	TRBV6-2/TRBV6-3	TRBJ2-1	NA	CASSYSTPGEQFF	TGTGCCAGCAGTTACTCGACCCCCGGGGAGCAGTTCTTC
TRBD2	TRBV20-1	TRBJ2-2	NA	CSARDLRTSGTGELFF	TGCAGTGCTAGAGATCTGAGGACTAGCGGGACCGGGGAGCTGTTTTTT
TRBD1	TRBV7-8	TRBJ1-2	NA	CASSQLDRVYGYTF	TGTGCCAGCAGCCAGTTGGACAGGGTCTATGGCTACACCTTC
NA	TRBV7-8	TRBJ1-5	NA	CASSPSGRGQPQHF	TGTGCCAGCAGCCCATCGGGGAGAGGCCAGCCCCAGCATTTT
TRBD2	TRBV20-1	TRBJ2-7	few	CSARARTSGAAYEQYF	TGCAGTGCTAGAGCTAGGACTAGCGGGGCAGCCTACGAGCAGTACTTC
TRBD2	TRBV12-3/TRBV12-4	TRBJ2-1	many	CASSSLAGGNYNEQFF	TGTGCCAGCAGTTCCTTAGCGGGAGGGAACTACAATGAGCAGTTCTTC
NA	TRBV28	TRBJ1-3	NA	CASSLDGISGNTIYF	TGTGCCAGCAGCCTGGACGGTATCTCTGGAAACACCATATATTTT
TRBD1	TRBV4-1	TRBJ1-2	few	CASSQDGDRLGYTF	TGCGCCAGCAGCCAAGATGGGGACAGACTCGGCTACACCTTC
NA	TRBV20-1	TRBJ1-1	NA	CSARDLASWNTEAFF	TGCAGTGCTAGAGATCTGGCCTCTTGGAACACTGAAGCTTTCTTT
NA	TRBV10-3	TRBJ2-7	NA	CAISPGSHEQYF	TGTGCCATCAGCCCGGGATCGCACGAGCAGTACTTC
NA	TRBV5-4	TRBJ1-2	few	CASSLVGRMNYGYTF	TGTGCCAGCAGCTTGGTGGGCAGGATGAACTATGGCTACACCTTC
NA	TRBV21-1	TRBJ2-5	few	CASSKVGVRTQYF	TGTGCCAGCAGCAAAGTAGGGGTTAGGACCCAGTACTTC
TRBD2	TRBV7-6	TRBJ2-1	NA	CASSLRTSGVSYNEQFF	TGTGCCAGCAGCTTACGGACTAGCGGGGTTTCCTACAATGAGCAGTTCTTC
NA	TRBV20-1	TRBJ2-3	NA	CSAKFGGTDTQYF	TGCAGTGCTAAATTCGGGGGCACAGATACGCAGTATTTT
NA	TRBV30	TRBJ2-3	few	CAWSVSVGTQYF	TGTGCCTGGAGTGTATCCGTAGGAACGCAGTATTTT
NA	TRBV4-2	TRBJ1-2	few	CASKGDYGYTF	TGTGCCAGCAAGGGTGATTATGGCTACACCTTC
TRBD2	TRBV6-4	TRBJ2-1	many	CASSAGVAGAYNEQFF	TGTGCCAGCAGTGCTGGAGTAGCGGGGGCCTACAATGAGCAGTTCTTC
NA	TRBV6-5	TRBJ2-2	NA	CASSRVETGELFF	TGTGCCAGCAGCCGGGTAGAGACCGGGGAGCTGTTTTTT
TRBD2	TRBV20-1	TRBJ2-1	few	CSAFPIASGRGDEQFF	TGCAGTGCTTTTCCAATCGCTAGCGGGAGGGGGGATGAGCAGTTCTTC
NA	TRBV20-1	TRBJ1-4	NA	CSAVRGEKLFF	TGCAGTGCGGTTAGAGGGGAAAAACTGTTTTTT
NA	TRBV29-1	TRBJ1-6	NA	CSVGGGSDNSPLHF	TGCAGCGTTGGTGGTGGCAGCGATAATTCACCCCTCCACTTT
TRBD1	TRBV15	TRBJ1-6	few	CATSGTGDRSPLHF	TGTGCCACCAGCGGGACAGGGGATCGGTCACCCCTCCACTTT
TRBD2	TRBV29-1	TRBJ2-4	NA	CSVELAGVALAKNIQYF	TGCAGCGTTGAACTAGCGGGAGTTGCGTTGGCCAAAAACATTCAGTACTTC
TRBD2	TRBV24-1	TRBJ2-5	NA	CATRGSVQETQYF	TGTGCCACACGCGGGAGTGTCCAAGAGACCCAGTACTTC
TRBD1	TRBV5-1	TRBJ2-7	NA	CASRGTGNSYEQYF	TGCGCCAGCAGAGGGACAGGCAACAGCTACGAGCAGTACTTC
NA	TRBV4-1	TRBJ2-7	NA	CASSQGPVLYEQYF	TGCGCCAGCAGCCAGGGACCAGTCCTTTACGAGCAGTACTTC
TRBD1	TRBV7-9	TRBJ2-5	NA	CASSPGQYQETQYF	TGTGCCAGCAGCCCGGGACAGTACCAAGAGACCCAGTACTTC
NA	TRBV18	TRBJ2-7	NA	CASSPGSQGREQYF	TGTGCCAGCTCACCAGGATCACAGGGTCGTGAGCAGTACTTC
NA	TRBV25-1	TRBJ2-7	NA	CASSIAVNSYEQYF	TGTGCCAGCAGCATCGCGGTGAACTCCTACGAGCAGTACTTC
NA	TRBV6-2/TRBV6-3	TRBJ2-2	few	CASREGAEGLEIGELFF	TGTGCCAGCCGGGAGGGGGCCGAGGGACTTGAGATCGGGGAGCTGTTTTTT
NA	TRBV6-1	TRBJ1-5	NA	CASREYWKGGRNQPQHF	TGTGCCAGCAGGGAATACTGGAAAGGGGGACGCAATCAGCCCCAGCATTTT
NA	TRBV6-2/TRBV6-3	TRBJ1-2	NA	CASRYFATGYTF	TGTGCCAGCAGGTACTTCGCTACTGGCTACACCTTC
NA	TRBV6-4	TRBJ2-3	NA	CASSDGVGTDTQYF	TGTGCCAGCAGTGACGGTGTTGGCACAGATACGCAGTATTTT
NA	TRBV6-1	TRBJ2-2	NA	CASSIRIGELFF	TGTGCCAGCAGTATCCGGATTGGGGAGCTGTTTTTT
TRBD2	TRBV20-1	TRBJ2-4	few	CSAVQTNSGGQYF	TGCAGTGCTGTACAGACCAATAGCGGGGGTCAGTACTTC